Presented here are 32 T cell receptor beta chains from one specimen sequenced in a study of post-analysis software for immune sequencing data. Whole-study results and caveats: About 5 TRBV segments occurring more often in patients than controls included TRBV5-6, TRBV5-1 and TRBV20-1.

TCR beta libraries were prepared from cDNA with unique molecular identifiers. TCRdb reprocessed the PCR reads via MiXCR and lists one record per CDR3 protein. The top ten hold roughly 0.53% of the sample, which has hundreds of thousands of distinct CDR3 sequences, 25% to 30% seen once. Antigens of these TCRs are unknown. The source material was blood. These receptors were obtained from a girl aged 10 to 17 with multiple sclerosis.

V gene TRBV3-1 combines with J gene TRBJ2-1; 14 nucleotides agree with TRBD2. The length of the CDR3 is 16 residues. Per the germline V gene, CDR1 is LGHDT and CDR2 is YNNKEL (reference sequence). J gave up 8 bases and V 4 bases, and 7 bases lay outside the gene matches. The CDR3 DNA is TGTGCCAGCAGCCCCGGGACTAGCGGGGGTAGGGATGAGCAGTTCTTC. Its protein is CASSPGTSGGRDEQFF.

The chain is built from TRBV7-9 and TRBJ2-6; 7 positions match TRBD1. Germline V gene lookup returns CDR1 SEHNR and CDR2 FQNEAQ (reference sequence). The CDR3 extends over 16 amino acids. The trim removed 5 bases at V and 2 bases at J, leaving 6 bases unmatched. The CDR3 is CASSSHRGPGANVLTF. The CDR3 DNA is TGTGCCAGCAGCAGTCACAGGGGCCCTGGGGCCAACGTCCTGACTTTC. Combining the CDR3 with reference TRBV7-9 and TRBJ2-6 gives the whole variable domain DTGVSQNPRHKITKRGQNVTFRCDPISEHNRLYWYRQTLGQGPEFLTYFQNEAQLEKSRLLSDRFSAERPKGSFSTLEIQRTEQGDSAMYLCASSSHRGPGANVLTFGAGSRLTVL.

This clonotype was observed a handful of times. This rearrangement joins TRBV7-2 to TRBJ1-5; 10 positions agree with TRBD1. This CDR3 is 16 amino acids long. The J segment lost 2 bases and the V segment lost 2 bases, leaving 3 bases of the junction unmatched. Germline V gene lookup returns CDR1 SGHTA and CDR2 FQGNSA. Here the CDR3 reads CASSLYGTGGNQPQHF. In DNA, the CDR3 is TGTGCCAGCAGCTTATATGGGACAGGGGGCAATCAGCCCCAGCATTTT.

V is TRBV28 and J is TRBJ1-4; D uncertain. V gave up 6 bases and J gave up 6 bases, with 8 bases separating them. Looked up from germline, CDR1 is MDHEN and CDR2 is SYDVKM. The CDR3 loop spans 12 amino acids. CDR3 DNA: TGTGCCAGCAGAATAAAGTATGAAAAACTGTTTTTT. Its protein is CASRIKYEKLFF. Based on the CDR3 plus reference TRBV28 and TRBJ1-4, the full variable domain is DVKVTQSSRYLVKRTGEKVFLECVQDMDHENMFWYRQDPGLGLRLIYFSYDVKMKEKGDIPEGYSVSREKKERFSLILESASTNQTSMYLCASRIKYEKLFFGSGTQLSVL.

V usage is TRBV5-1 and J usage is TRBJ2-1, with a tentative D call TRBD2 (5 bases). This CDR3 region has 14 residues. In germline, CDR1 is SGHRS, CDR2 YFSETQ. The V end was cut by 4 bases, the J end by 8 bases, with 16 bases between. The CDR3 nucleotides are TGCGCCAGCAGCACCCGGGGAAGGGTCGATGAGCAGTTCTTC. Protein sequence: CASSTRGRVDEQFF.

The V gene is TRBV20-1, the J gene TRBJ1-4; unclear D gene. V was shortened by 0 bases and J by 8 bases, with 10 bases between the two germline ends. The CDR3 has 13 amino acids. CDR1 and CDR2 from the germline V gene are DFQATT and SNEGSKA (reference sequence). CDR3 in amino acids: CSARDGVREKLFF. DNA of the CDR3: TGCAGTGCTAGAGATGGAGTTCGCGAAAAACTGTTTTTT.

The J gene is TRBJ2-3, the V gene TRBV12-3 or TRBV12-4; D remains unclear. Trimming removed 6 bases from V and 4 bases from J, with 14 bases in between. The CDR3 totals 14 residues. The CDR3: CASRTRVRADTQYF. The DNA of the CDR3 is TGTGCCAGCAGAACCAGAGTGAGAGCAGATACGCAGTATTTT.

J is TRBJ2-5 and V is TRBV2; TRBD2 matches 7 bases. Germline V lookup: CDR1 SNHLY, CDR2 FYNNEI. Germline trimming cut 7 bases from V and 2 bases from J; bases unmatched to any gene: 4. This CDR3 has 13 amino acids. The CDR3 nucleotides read TGTGCCAGCAAGGGCGGGAGACAAGAGACCCAGTACTTC. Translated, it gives CASKGGRQETQYF. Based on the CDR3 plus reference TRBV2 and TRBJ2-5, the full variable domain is EPEVTQTPSHQVTQMGQEVILRCVPISNHLYFYWYRQILGQKVEFLVSFYNNEISEKSEIFDDQFSVERPDGSNFTLKIRSTKLEDSAMYFCASKGGRQETQYFGPGTRLLVL.

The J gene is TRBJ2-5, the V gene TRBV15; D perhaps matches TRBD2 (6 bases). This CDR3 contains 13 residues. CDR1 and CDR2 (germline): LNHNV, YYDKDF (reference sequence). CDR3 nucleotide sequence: TGTGTCACGTCCCGGGGGAACCTACGAGAGCAGTACTTC. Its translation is CVTSRGNLREQYF.

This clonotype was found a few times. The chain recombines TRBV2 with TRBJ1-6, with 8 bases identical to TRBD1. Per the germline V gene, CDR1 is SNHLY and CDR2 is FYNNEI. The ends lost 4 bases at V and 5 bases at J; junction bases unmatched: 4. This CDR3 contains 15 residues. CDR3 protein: CASSGDRTNNSPLHF. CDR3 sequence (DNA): TGTGCCAGCAGTGGGGACAGGACAAATAATTCACCCCTCCACTTT.

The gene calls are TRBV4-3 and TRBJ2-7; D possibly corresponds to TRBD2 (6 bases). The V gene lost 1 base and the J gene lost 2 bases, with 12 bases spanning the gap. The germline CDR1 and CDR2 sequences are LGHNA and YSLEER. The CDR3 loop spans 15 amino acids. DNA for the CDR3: TGCGCCAGCAGCCAAGGCCGCGGGAACCCCTACGAGCAGTACTTC. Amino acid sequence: CASSQGRGNPYEQYF.

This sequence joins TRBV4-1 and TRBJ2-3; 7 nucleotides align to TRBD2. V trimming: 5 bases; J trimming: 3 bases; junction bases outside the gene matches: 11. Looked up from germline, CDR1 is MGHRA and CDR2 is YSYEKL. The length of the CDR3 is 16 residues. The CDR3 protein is CASSSSSGGLTDTQYF. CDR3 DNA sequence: TGCGCCAGCAGCTCGTCGTCGGGGGGACTAACAGATACGCAGTATTTT.

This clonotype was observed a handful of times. CDR3 nucleotides: TGCAGCCAAGAGCCGGGGCGGCAGACAGATACGCAGTATTTT. Amino acids: CSQEPGRQTDTQYF. The chain employs TRBV20-1 and TRBJ2-3, with D perhaps assigned TRBD1 or TRBD2 (5 bases each). CDR3 length: 14 residues. Germline V CDR1 and CDR2: DFQATT, SNEGSKA (reference sequence).

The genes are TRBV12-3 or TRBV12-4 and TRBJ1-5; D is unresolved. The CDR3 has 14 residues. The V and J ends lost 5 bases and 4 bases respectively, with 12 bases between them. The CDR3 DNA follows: TGTGCCAGCAGTAAAGGACCTGAGAATCAGCCCCAGCATTTT. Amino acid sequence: CASSKGPENQPQHF.

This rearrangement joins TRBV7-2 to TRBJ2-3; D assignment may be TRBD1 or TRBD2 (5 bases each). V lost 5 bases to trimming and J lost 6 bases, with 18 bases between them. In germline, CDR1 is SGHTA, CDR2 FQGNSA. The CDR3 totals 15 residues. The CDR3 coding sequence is TGTGCCAGCAGCCGCCCGGGTAGCGAGGGGGATACGCAGTATTTT. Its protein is CASSRPGSEGDTQYF.

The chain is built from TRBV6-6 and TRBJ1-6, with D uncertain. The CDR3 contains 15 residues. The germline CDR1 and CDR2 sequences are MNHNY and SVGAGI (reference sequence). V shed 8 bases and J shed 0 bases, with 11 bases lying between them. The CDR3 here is CASERTSSYNSPLHF. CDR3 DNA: TGTGCCAGCGAGCGAACTAGCTCCTATAATTCACCCCTCCACTTT.

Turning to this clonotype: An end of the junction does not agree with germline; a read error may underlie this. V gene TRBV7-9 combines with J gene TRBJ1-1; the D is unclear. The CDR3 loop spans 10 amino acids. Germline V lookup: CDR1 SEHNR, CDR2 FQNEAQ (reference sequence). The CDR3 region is CAGGSAEAFF. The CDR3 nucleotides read TGTGCCGGCGGGAGCGCTGAGGCTTTCTTT.

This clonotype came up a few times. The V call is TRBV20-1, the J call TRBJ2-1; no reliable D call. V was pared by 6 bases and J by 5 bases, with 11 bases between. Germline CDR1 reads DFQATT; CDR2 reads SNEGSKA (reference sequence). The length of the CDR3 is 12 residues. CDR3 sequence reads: CSAIVIHNEQFF. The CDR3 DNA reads TGCAGTGCCATAGTGATCCACAATGAGCAGTTCTTC.

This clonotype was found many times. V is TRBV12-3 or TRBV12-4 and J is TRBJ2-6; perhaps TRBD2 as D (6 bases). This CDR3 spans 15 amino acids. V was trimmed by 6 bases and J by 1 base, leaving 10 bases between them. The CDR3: CASSPEGSGANVLTF. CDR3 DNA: TGTGCCAGCAGCCCGGAGGGGTCTGGGGCCAACGTCCTGACTTTC.

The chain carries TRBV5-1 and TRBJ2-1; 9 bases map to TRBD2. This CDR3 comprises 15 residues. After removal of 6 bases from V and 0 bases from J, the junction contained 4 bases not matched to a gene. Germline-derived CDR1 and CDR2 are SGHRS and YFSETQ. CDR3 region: CASTAGGSSYNEQFF. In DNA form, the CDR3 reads TGCGCCAGCACTGCGGGAGGGAGCTCCTACAATGAGCAGTTCTTC.

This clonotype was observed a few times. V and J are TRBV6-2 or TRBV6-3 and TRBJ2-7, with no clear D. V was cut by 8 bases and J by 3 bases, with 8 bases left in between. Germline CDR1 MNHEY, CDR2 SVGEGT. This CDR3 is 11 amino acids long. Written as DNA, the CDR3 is TGTGCCAGCGCGGAGCGCTACGAGCAGTACTTC. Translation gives CASAERYEQYF.

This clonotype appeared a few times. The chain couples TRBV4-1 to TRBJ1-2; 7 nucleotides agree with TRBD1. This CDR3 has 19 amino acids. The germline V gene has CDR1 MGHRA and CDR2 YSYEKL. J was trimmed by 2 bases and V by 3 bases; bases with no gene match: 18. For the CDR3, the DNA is TGCGCCAGCAGCCACAATGACGCACCCCGGGACAGCCCAAACTATGGCTACACCTTC. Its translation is CASSHNDAPRDSPNYGYTF.

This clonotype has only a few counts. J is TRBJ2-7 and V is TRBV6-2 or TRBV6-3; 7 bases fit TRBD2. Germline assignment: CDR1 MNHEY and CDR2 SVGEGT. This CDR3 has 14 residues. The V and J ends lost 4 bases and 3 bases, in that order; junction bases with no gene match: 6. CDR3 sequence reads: CASSWGLLYYEQYF. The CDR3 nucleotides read TGTGCCAGCAGTTGGGGACTACTATACTACGAGCAGTACTTC.

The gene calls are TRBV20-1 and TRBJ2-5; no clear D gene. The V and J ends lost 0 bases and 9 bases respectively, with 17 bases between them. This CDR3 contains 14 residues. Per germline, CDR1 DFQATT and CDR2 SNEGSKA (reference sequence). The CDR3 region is CSARDTVTAYSQYF. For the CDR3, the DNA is TGCAGTGCTAGAGATACAGTTACCGCCTACTCCCAGTACTTC.

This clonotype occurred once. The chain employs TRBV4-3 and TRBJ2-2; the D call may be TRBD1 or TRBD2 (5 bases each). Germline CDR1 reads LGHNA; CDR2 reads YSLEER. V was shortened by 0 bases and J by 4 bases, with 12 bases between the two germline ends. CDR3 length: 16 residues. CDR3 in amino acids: CASSQDRGIVTGELFF. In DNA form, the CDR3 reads TGCGCCAGCAGCCAAGATCGGGGCATCGTCACCGGGGAGCTGTTTTTT.

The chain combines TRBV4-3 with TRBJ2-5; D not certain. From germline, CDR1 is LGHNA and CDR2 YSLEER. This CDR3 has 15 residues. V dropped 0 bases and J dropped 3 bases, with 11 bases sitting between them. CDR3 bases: TGCGCCAGCAGCCAAGATTACCAGCTAAAAGAGACCCAGTACTTC. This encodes CASSQDYQLKETQYF.

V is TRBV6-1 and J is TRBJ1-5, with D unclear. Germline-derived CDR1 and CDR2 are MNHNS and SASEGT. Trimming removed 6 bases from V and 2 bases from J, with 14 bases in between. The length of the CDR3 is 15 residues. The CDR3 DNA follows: TGTGCCAGCAGACCAACAGCGGAACGCAATCAGCCCCAGCATTTT. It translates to CASRPTAERNQPQHF.

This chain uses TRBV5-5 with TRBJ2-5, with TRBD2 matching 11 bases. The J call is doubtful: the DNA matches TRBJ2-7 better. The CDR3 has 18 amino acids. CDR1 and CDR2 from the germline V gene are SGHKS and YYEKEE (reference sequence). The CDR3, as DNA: TGTGCCAGCAGCGAACTACCATCGACTAGCGGGAACGTCTACGAGCAGTACTTC. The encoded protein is CASSELPSTSGNVYEQYF.

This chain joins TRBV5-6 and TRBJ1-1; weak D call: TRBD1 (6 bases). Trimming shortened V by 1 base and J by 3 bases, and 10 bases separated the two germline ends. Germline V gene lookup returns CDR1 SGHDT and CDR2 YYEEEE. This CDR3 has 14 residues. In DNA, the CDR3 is TGTGCCAGCAGCTTGTGGCAGGGGCACACTGAAGCTTTCTTT. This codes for CASSLWQGHTEAFF. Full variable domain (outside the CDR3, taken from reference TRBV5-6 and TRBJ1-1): DAGVTQSPTHLIKTRGQQVTLRCSPKSGHDTVSWYQQALGQGPQFIFQYYEEEERQRGNFPDRFSGHQFPNYSSELNVNALLLGDSALYLCASSLWQGHTEAFFGQGTRLTVV.

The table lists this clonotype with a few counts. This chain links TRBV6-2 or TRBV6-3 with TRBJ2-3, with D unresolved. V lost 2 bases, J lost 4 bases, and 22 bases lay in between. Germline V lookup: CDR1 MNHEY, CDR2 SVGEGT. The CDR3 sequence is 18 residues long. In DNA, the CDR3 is TGTGCCAGCAGTTACCGCAAAGGCCCCTGGCTCCCGCCAGATACGCAGTATTTT. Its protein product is CASSYRKGPWLPPDTQYF.

CDR3 sequence reads: CASSFEGRGVFNEQFF. The CDR3 region has the DNA TGTGCCAGCAGTTTCGAGGGACGAGGAGTCTTTAATGAGCAGTTCTTC. The chain links TRBV12-3 or TRBV12-4 to TRBJ2-1; D tentatively reads TRBD1 or TRBD2 (5 bases each). This CDR3 is 16 amino acids long. V was cut by 3 bases and J by 7 bases, with 19 bases left in between.

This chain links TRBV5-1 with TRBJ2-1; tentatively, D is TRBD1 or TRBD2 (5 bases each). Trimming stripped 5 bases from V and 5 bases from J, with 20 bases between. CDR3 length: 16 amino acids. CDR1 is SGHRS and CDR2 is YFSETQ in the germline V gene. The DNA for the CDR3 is TGCGCCAGCAGTTTACGTGCCGGGACCCAAAACAATGAGCAGTTCTTC. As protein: CASSLRAGTQNNEQFF.